The subject of this entry is one TCR beta chain. Only a few counts were recorded for this clonotype. This receptor's antigen is unknown. Qualities for individual bases were not recorded, and no much larger clone is one base off. Libraries came from 5' RACE. Sequenced using an Illumina HiSeq 2500. A second PCR of roughly 7 to 11 cycles was performed with a sample-barcoded 5' primer and a J-beta primer mix. Each TCR beta cDNA molecule received a unique molecular identifier from a template-switch 5' adaptor carrying 12 random nucleotides. Each sample yielded at least 2.5 million CDR3-containing paired-end reads. All of the RNA was converted into first-strand cDNA using the Mint cDNA synthesis kit, with a TRBC-specific oligonucleotide serving as the primer. All cDNA was treated with uracil-DNA glycosylase and then went through a first 18-cycle PCR with the universal primers M1SS and BC2_uni_R. The study's processing was this. Each sample was normalized by randomly selecting 1 million high-quality reads, each carrying a distinct molecular identifier. Reads sharing molecular identifiers were discarded rather than binned into consensus sequences. MiTCR, with a Q25 quality threshold and the strictest error-elimination algorithm, was used for CDR3 identification, clonotype clustering and error correction. A nonparametric unseen species model with Euler transformation was used to estimate lower-bound total TCR beta diversity. TCRdb passed the public sequencing reads through fastp at Q25 and MiXCR, retaining productive beta sequences. A single entry per CDR3 protein holds the most common genes and DNA from its merged rows. V and J calls and clone size were set by TCRdb, not the authors. The sample has more than 800,000 distinct CDR3 sequences on record, less than 35% of them singletons. Roughly a sixth of the sample comes from the top ten.

This sample is drawn from a study of blood T cells in healthy people across ages (dated by TCRdb to 2015 to 2017). Regarding the study in general: In model experiments, roughly one uniquely barcoded TCR beta cDNA molecule per two T cells was captured by template switching. The donors were split into four age groups: young (average about 16 years), middle-aged (more than 35), aged (around 67) and long-lived (roughly 86). To track age-related changes in TCR beta repertoire diversity, the study relied on deep sequencing normalized with unique cDNA molecular identifiers. Two additional independent replicas of 1 million unique cDNA reads from the same blood draw were analyzed for two donors (one aged 18 to 30 and one aged 80 or older). Donors of different ages were randomly distributed across sequencing lanes to avoid experimental bias.

Overall results and qualifications from the work: There was a strong correlation between observed TCR beta diversity and the percentage of naive T cells measured by flow cytometry. The long-lived group showed more naive CD4+ T cells, fewer expanded clones and increased TCR diversity than the aged group, suggesting age selection. Because profiling used bulk unsorted PBMCs, naive and antigen-experienced compartments could not be compared conclusively. Because the CMV infection status of the donors was unknown, age-related changes in expanded clonotypes may potentially have been confounded. Estimates of total diversity from one million sequenced T cells were regarded as lower bounds and underestimates. As age increased, observed TCR beta diversity per million T cells dropped in a roughly linear way, and a significant reduction was already evident by age approximately 40.

Systemically healthy Caucasian individuals from Russia, over 30 in total and aged roughly 6 to 100 years, were included as donors. About 9.8 milliliters of peripheral blood were drawn from each donor into EDTA-treated Vacutainer tubes. PBMCs were isolated by Ficoll-Paque density-gradient centrifugation, with at least 6 million obtained per sample. Total RNA was extracted from PBMCs with Trizol reagent, with at least 6 micrograms obtained per sample. The percentages of naive CD45RAhigh/CD27high T cells were determined by flow cytometry on a PBMC aliquot from every donor. The germline V gene specifies MNHEY as CDR1 and SVGEGT as CDR2. The V end gives up 5 bases and the J end 3 bases, leaving 10 bases in the junction not matched to a gene. There are 16 amino acids in the CDR3, from cysteine to phenylalanine inclusive. Only the CDR3 DNA is retained, 48 bases long and in frame from the first base.

This receptor was taken from a woman of 80 years or more in good health. Sequencing used blood. This sequence uses TRBV6-2 or TRBV6-3 and TRBJ1-5; 7 nucleotides in the junction match TRBD1. CDR3 protein: CASSLGARGDNQPQHF. Here is the DNA: TGTGCCAGCAGTCTAGGGGCCAGGGGGGACAATCAGCCCCAGCATTTT.